Shown below are 6 T cell receptor beta chains from a single sample sequenced in a study of T-cell memory formation after mild COVID-19 (dated by TCRdb to the early 2020s). Library method: 5' RACE. The instrument was an Illumina NovaSeq 6000. TCRdb reprocessed the public reads (quality trimming at Q25 with fastp, clone calling with MiXCR) and kept in-frame beta chains. Identical CDR3 proteins give one entry, which carries the most common genes and DNA. The sample table holds about 320,000 distinct CDR3 sequences, of which 14% were seen once. Roughly 23% of the sample goes to the ten largest clones. The sample comprised PBMCs or a T cell subset sorted from them (not recorded which). Receptors were obtained from a man aged 18 to 30 who had mild COVID-19 (a few samples of this study predate the infection). The sample titles of this study are shuffled in the database, so cell type and time point are left out; the donor was told from shared clones.

The gene calls are TRBV7-2 and TRBJ1-2; D perhaps matches TRBD1 (5 bases). V lost 0 bases, J lost 3 bases, and 11 bases lay in between. From germline, CDR1 is SGHTA and CDR2 FQGNSA. This CDR3 has 15 residues. The CDR3 nucleotides are TGTGCCAGCAGCTTAGCGTTGAGACAGTACTATGGCTACACCTTC. Protein: CASSLALRQYYGYTF.

This chain joins TRBV10-3 and TRBJ1-1; D unresolved. Germline V CDR1 and CDR2: ENHRY, SYGVKD. The CDR3 has 13 amino acids. V was cut by 3 bases and J by 11 bases, with 16 bases left in between. The CDR3 sequence is CAISDHLSQPAFF. Here the CDR3 DNA reads TGTGCCATCAGTGACCACCTCTCCCAACCCGCTTTCTTT.

Ten or more counts support this clonotype. The chain joins TRBV5-1 to TRBJ2-1; D uncertain. Germline V CDR1 and CDR2: SGHRS, YFSETQ. The CDR3 extends over 14 amino acids. The V end was cut by 0 bases, the J end by 6 bases, with 10 bases between. The CDR3 here is CASSLGRVGNEQFF. CDR3 nucleotides: TGCGCCAGCAGCTTGGGCCGCGTCGGCAATGAGCAGTTCTTC.

A few counts support this clonotype. This chain links TRBV29-1 with TRBJ2-7; unclear D gene. Germline-derived CDR1 and CDR2 are SQVTM and ANQGSEA. The length of the CDR3 is 13 residues. V was trimmed by 6 bases and J by 1 base, leaving 13 bases between them. The CDR3 DNA follows: TGCAGCGTAGTTAAAAGTGATTCCTACGAGCAGTACTTC. Encoded protein: CSVVKSDSYEQYF.

This clonotype was counted a few times. The rearrangement joins TRBV5-1 to TRBJ2-4; the D gene is possibly TRBD1 (6 bases). From germline, CDR1 is SGHRS and CDR2 YFSETQ. This CDR3 is 17 amino acids long. V lost 4 bases, J lost 2 bases, and 19 bases lay in between. The CDR3 here is CASSPQQGSRTKNIQYF. CDR3 DNA: TGCGCCAGCAGCCCACAACAGGGCTCTAGGACCAAAAACATTCAGTACTTC. Full variable domain (missing parts from reference TRBV5-1 and TRBJ2-4): KAGVTQTPRYLIKTRGQQVTLSCSPISGHRSVSWYQQTPGQGLQFLFEYFSETQRNKGNFPGRFSGRQFSNSRSEMNVSTLELGDSALYLCASSPQQGSRTKNIQYFGAGTRLSVL.

This clonotype appeared a few times. This rearrangement joins TRBV18 to TRBJ2-5; possibly TRBD1 or TRBD2 for D (5 bases each). CDR1 is KGHSH, CDR2 LQKENI, per germline. The CDR3 loop spans 12 amino acids. Trimming cost V 3 bases and J 9 bases, with 11 bases left between them. In nucleotides, the CDR3 is TGTGCCAGCTCACCTGCCCTGGGGGCCCAGTACTTC. Translated, it gives CASSPALGAQYF.